This T cell receptor (beta chain) was retrieved from a study of blood T cell repertoires in COVID-19 (dated by TCRdb to 2019 to 2021). Regarding the research as a whole: The collaborator samples originated in the United States, Italy and Spain and spanned the acute and convalescent phases of COVID-19. Subjects who had been exposed to COVID-19, were actively infected with it, or had recovered from it provided the deeply sampled blood TCRbeta repertoires that made up the dataset. Where available, HLA class I and class II types were obtained from metadata supplied by the sample provider rather than from assay-based typing. The sample metadata nearly always contained a de-identified subject ID, COVID-19 status, age in years and sex. The repertoires were released in a freely available public database intended as a resource for research on the immune response to SARS-CoV-2. The prospective study material was composed of cDNA or gDNA derived from T cells, B-cell-depleted T cells, or PBMCs. The samples were drawn from the first 160 participants of the ongoing ImmuneRACE study and from about 1,200 subjects provided by 6 global collaborators. Beyond this particular receptor, the publication reports: How much clinical and demographic metadata was included differed by source and by participant, and the metadata was provided uncurated.

TCRbeta CDR3 regions were amplified from genomic DNA using the immunoSEQ Assay, a bias-controlled multiplex PCR. The authors' analysis ran thus. Nucleated cell counts per sample were estimated from amplification of reference gene primers within the assay. To quantify the absolute abundance of each unique TCRbeta CDR3 rearrangement, sequence reads were collapsed and filtered. For each sample, productive Simpson clonality was calculated as the square root of Simpson's diversity index over productive rearrangements. Entries here come from immuneACCESS through TCRdb and include only in-frame sequences with V and J called. Some clones fail to appear in such tables; in the studies checked, an unresolved V gene covers under half of the shortfall, and the cause of the remainder is unknown. V, J and clone size were drawn from that table, and D and trimming were deduced from the DNA. The sample table records some 200,000 clones; 80% to 90% of these occur just once. The leading ten clones occupy 13% of the sample.

Remarks on this clone: Its antigen has not been determined. Base qualities are not recorded, but no much larger clone differs from it by a single base.

Collaborating institutions collected whole blood in K2EDTA tubes following their own protocols. For TCRbeta analysis, collaborators shipped samples in one of three forms: frozen whole blood, isolated PBMCs, or DNA extracted from either of those sample types. According to the germline V gene, CDR1 reads MRHNA and CDR2 reads SNTAGT. V and J lose 6 bases and 7 bases, and a span of 19 bases separates them. The CDR3, from cysteine to phenylalanine, totals 15 residues. Only the CDR3 portion is preserved as DNA: 45 bases, with reading frame beginning at the first base. What was sequenced was peripheral blood. The TCR comes from a human donor in a cohort sampled during active COVID-19. The chain links TRBV6-4 with TRBJ2-1; perhaps TRBD2 is the D gene, with 6 bases matching. The CDR3 protein: CASRVDYRLANEQFF. Here is the DNA: TGTGCCAGCAGAGTCGACTACCGCCTAGCGAATGAGCAGTTCTTC.